This T cell receptor beta chain was profiled in a study of tumor-infiltrating lymphocytes in oesophageal squamous cell carcinoma (dated by TCRdb to between 2015 and 2016). Counting both end residues, the CDR3 totals 15 amino acids. CDR1 LNHDA and CDR2 SQIVND were looked up in the germline V gene (reference sequence). Library method: PCR. Sequenced on an Illumina HiSeq 1500. Using fastp at Q25 and MiXCR, TCRdb reprocessed the public reads and kept productive beta chains. CDR3 protein sequences are deduplicated, and each keeps its most common genes and DNA. Recorded for this sample are 15,000 to 20,000 distinct CDR3 sequences; around 50% of them occurred a single time. 15% to 20% of the sample is held by the ten biggest clonotypes. About this clonotype: Its antigen remains undetermined. Because the CDR3 is missing its conserved closing phenylalanine or tryptophan, this is likely a read error. It is unclear where the CDR3 begins or ends on the DNA, so no DNA is shown, and the CDR3 is as TCRdb lists it.

The chain links TRBV19 with TRBJ1-4; the D segment call TRBD1 is taken from the table without a DNA check. This clonotype originated in a male donor with esophageal squamous cell carcinoma. The source material was esophageal tumor tissue. The CDR3 sequence is CASSMTGGETQYFGP.